Reported below is one T cell receptor beta chain. The antigen is not known. PCR used 60 Vbeta primers and 13 Jbeta primers. Original analysis: It was a later analysis that counted about 80 million unique TCR beta chains, of which some 9.9 million were shared. Profiling relied on immunoSEQ multiplex PCR, and the TCRdb table lists in-frame clones only, not all of them. The DNA gave D and trimming, while V, J and clone size come from that table. The sample holds under 150,000 clones, roughly 82% seen once. The data are from a study of cytomegalovirus exposure and HLA in healthy donors. Trimming took 1 base from V and 4 from J, leaving 19 bases between them. Germline V gene data show CDR1 as MNHEY and CDR2 as SMNVEV (reference sequence). The CDR3 loop spans 17 amino acids. The study, taken as a whole, reports: Later analysis identified several of the most significant clusters that appeared linked to common viral pathogens. Being indistinguishable, some V segments were excluded, TRBV6-2 and TRBV6-3 among them.

The clonotype originates from a boy between 5 and 17 years old in good health and CMV-seronegative. The sequencing input was PBMCs. The chain carries TRBV27 and TRBJ1-1; D is possibly TRBD1 (5 bases). In DNA, the CDR3 is TGTGCCAGCAGTTTATGGGCCGGGACTCCATCGCCCACTGAAGCTTTCTTT. This encodes CASSLWAGTPSPTEAFF.